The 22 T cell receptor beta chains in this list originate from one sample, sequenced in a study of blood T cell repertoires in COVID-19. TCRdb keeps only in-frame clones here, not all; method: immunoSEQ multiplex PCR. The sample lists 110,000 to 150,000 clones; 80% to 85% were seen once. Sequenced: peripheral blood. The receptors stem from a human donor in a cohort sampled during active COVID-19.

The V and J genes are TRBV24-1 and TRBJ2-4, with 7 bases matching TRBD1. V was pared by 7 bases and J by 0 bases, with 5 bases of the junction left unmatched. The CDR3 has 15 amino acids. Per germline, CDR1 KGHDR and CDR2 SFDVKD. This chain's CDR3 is CATSNRGLAKNIQYF. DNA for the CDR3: TGTGCCACCAGCAACAGGGGCTTAGCCAAAAACATTCAGTACTTC.

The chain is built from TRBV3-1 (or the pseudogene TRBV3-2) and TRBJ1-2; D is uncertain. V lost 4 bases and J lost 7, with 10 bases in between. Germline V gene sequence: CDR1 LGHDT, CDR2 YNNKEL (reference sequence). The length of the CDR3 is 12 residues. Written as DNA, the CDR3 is TGTGCCAGCAGCCGCGGGGAATCTGGCTACACCTTC. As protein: CASSRGESGYTF.

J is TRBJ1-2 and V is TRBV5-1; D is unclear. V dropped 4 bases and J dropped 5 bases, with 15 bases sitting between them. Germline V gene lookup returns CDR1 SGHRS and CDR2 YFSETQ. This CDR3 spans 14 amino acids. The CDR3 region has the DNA TGCGCCAGCAGCCCCCAGACAAGTATATATGGCTACACCTTC. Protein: CASSPQTSIYGYTF.

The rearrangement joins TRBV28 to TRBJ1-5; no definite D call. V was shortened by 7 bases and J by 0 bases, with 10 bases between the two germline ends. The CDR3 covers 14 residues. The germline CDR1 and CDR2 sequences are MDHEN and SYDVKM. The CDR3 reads CASTEINSNQPQHF. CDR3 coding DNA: TGTGCCAGCACCGAGATTAATAGCAATCAGCCCCAGCATTTT.

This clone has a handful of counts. The CDR3 spells CASRVRGNSPLHF. CDR3 DNA: TGTGCCAGCAGAGTAAGGGGTAATTCACCCCTCCACTTT. The V gene is TRBV6-5, the J gene TRBJ1-6, with D tentatively TRBD1 (5 bases). V lost 6 bases and J 6 bases, leaving 9 bases between the germline ends. The CDR3 consists of 13 residues. Germline CDR1 and CDR2: MNHEY and SVGAGI.

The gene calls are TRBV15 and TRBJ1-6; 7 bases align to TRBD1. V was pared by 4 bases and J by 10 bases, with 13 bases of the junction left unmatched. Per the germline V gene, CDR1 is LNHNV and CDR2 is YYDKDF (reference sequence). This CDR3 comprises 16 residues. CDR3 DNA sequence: TGTGCCACCAGCATGAAAGAGTCCAGGGGGTACTCACCCCTCCACTTT. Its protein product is CATSMKESRGYSPLHF. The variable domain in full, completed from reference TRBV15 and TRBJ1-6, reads DAMVIQNPRYQVTQFGKPVTLSCSQTLNHNVMYWYQQKSSQAPKLLFHYYDKDFNNEADTPDNFQSRRPNTSFCFLDIRSPGLGDTAMYLCATSMKESRGYSPLHFGNGTRLTVT.

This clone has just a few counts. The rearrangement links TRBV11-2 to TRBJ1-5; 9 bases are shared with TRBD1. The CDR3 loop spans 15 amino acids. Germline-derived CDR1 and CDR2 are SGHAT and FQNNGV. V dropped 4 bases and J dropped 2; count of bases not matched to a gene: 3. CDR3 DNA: TGTGCCAGCAGCTGGGGACAGGGAGGCAATCAGCCCCAGCATTTT. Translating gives CASSWGQGGNQPQHF. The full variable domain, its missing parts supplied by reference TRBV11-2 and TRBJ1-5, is EAGVAQSPRYKIIEKRQSVAFWCNPISGHATLYWYQQILGQGPKLLIQFQNNGVVDDSQLPKDRFSAERLKGVDSTLKIQPAKLEDSAVYLCASSWGQGGNQPQHFGDGTRLSIL.

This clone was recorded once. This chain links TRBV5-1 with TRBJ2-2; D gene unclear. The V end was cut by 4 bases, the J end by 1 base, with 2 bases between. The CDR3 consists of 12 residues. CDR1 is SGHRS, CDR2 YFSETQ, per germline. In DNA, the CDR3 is TGCGCCAGCAGCCTGAACACCGGGGAGCTGTTTTTT. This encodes CASSLNTGELFF.

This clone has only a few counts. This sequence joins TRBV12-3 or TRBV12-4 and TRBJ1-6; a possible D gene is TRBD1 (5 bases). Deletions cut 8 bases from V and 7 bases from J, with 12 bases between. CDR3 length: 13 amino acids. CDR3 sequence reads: CASGPRVNSPLHF. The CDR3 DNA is TGTGCCAGCGGTCCCAGGGTGAATTCACCCCTCCACTTT.

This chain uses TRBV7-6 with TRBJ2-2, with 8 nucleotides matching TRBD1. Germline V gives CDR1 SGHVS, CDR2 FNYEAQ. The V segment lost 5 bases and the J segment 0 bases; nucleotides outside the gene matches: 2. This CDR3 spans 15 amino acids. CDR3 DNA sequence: TGTGCCAGCAGCCTACAGGGGGCGAACACCGGGGAGCTGTTTTTT. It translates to CASSLQGANTGELFF. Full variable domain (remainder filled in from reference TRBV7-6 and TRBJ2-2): GAGVSQSPRYKVTKRGQDVALRCDPISGHVSLYWYRQALGQGPEFLTYFNYEAQQDKSGLPNDRFSAERPEGSISTLTIQRTEQRDSAMYRCASSLQGANTGELFFGEGSRLTVL.

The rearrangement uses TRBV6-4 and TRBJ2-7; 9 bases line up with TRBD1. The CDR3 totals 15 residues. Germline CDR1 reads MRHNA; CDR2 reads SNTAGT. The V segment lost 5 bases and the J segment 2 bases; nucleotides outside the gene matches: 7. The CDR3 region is CASSQSGTGPYEQYF. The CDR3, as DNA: TGTGCCAGCAGTCAGAGTGGGACAGGGCCCTACGAGCAGTACTTC.

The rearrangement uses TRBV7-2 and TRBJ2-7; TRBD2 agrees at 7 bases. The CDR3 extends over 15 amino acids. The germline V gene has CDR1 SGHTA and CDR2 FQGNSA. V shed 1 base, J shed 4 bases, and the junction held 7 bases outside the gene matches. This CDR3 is CASSLDSGGGYEQYF. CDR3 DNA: TGTGCCAGCAGCTTAGACAGTGGGGGGGGTTACGAGCAGTACTTC.

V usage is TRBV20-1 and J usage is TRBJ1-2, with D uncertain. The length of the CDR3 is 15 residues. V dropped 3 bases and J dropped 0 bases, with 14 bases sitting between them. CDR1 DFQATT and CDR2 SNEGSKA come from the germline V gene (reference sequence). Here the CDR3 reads CSASRDARANYGYTF. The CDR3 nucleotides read TGCAGTGCTAGTCGCGATGCAAGAGCTAACTATGGCTACACCTTC.

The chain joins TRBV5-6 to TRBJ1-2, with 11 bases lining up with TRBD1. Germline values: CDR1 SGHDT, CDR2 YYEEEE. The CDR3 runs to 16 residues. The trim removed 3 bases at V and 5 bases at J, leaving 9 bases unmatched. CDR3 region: CASSSLSGTGGYGYTF. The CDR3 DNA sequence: TGTGCCAGCAGCTCCCTCTCCGGGACAGGGGGTTATGGCTACACCTTC.

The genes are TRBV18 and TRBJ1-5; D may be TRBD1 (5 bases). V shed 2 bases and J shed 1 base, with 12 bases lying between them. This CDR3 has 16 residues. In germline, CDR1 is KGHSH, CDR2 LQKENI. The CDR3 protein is CASSPFDGGSNQPQHF. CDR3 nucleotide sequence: TGTGCCAGCTCACCATTCGATGGGGGGAGCAATCAGCCCCAGCATTTT. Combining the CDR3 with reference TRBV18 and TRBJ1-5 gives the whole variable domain NAGVMQNPRHLVRRRGQEARLRCSPMKGHSHVYWYRQLPEEGLKFMVYLQKENIIDESGMPKERFSAEFPKEGPSILRIQQVVRGDSAAYFCASSPFDGGSNQPQHFGDGTRLSIL.

CDR3 bases: TGTGCCAGTAGTTCGACAGGGACTAATGAAAAACTGTTTTTT. It translates to CASSSTGTNEKLFF. This sequence joins TRBV19 and TRBJ1-4; the match to TRBD1 covers 7 bases. There are 14 residues in the CDR3. The germline CDR1 and CDR2 sequences are LNHDA and SQIVND (reference sequence). Unmatched junction bases numbered 2, after V lost 5 bases and J lost 2 bases.

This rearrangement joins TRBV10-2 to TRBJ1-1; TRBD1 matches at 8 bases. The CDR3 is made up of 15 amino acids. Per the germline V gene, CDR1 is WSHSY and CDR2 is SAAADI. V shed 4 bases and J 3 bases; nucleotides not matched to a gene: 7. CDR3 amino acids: CASSVTGGAYTEAFF. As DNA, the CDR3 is TGCGCCAGCAGTGTCACAGGGGGAGCGTACACTGAAGCTTTCTTT.

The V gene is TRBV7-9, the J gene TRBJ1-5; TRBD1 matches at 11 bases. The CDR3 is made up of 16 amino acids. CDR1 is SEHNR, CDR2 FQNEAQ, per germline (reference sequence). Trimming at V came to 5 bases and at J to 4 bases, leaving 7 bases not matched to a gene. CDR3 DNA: TGTGCCAGCAGCCCCGGGACAGGGGGTTCAAATCAGCCCCAGCATTTT. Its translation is CASSPGTGGSNQPQHF.

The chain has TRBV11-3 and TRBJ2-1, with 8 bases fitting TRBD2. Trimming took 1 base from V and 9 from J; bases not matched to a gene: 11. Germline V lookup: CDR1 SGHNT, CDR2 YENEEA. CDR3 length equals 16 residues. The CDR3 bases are TGTGCCAGCAGCTTAGCGTTTGCGGGGGGAATAGTTGAGCAGTTCTTC. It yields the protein CASSLAFAGGIVEQFF.

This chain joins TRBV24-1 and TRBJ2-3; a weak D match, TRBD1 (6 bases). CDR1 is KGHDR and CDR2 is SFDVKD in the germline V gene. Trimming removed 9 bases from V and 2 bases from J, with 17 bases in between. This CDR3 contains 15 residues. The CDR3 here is CATRPGTSNTDTQYF. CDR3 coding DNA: TGTGCCACCCGCCCCGGGACAAGCAACACAGATACGCAGTATTTT.

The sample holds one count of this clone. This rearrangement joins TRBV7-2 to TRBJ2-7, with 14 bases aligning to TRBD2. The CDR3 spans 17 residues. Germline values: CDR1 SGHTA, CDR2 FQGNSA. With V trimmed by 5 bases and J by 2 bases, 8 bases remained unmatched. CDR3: CASSPRTSGGPTYEQYF. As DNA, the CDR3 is TGTGCCAGCAGCCCAAGGACTAGCGGGGGGCCCACCTACGAGCAGTACTTC.

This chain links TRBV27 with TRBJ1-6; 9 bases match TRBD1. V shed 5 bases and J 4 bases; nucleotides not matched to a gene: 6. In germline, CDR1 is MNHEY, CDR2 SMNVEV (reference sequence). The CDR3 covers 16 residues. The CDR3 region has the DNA TGTGCCAGCAGTGTACAGGGGGCCAATTATAATTCACCCCTCCACTTT. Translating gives CASSVQGANYNSPLHF.